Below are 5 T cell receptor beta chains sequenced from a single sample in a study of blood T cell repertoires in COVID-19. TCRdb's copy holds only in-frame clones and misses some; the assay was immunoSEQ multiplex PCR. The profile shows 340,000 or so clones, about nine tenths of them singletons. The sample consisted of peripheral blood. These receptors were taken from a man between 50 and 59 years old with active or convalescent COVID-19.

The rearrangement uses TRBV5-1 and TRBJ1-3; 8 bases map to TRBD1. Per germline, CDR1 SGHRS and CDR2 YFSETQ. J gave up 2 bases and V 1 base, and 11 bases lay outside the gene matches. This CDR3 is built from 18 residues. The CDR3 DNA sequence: TGCGCCAGCAGCTTGATGGGCAAAACAGGGGGAGCTGGAAACACCATATATTTT. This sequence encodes CASSLMGKTGGAGNTIYF.

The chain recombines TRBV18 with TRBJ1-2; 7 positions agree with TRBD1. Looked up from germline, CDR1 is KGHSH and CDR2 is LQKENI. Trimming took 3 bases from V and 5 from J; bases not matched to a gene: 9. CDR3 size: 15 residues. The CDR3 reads CASSPNPDRNYGYTF. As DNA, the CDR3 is TGTGCCAGCTCACCTAACCCGGACAGGAATTATGGCTACACCTTC. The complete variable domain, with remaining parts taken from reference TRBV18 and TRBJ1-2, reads NAGVMQNPRHLVRRRGQEARLRCSPMKGHSHVYWYRQLPEEGLKFMVYLQKENIIDESGMPKERFSAEFPKEGPSILRIQQVVRGDSAAYFCASSPNPDRNYGYTFGSGTRLTVV.

The CDR3 sequence is CASSRPGTGNNSPLHF. In DNA, the CDR3 is TGTGCCAGCAGCCGTCCCGGGACAGGGAACAATTCACCCCTCCACTTT. J is TRBJ1-6 and V is TRBV5-5; TRBD1 aligns across 9 bases. Germline assignment: CDR1 SGHKS and CDR2 YYEKEE (reference sequence). Unmatched junction bases numbered 9, after V lost 4 bases and J lost 7 bases. CDR3 length: 16 residues.

CDR3 sequence: CASSFLELKNSYEQYF. The CDR3 DNA reads as TGCGCCAGCAGCTTCTTAGAGCTTAAGAACTCCTACGAGCAGTACTTC. This sequence joins TRBV5-1 and TRBJ2-7; D uncertain. The CDR3 spans 16 residues. The germline CDR1 and CDR2 sequences are SGHRS and YFSETQ. V was shortened by 2 bases and J by 0 bases, with 15 bases between the two germline ends.

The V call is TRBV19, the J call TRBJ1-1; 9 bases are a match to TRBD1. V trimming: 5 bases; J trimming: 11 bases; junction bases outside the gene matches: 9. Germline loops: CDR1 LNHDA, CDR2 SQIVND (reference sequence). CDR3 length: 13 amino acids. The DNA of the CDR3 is TGTGCCAGTAGTCCTCGGACAGGGGAAAAGGCTTTCTTT. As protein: CASSPRTGEKAFF.